These 21 T cell receptor beta chains were sequenced from one sample in a study of CD8+CD57+ T cells in acquired aplastic anemia. CDR3 and TCR beta VDJ profiling relied on genomic DNA as the template. TCRdb used MiXCR to reprocess the reads, holding one entry per CDR3 protein. The profile covers about 150,000 distinct CDR3 sequences, with just over 50% appearing a single time and approximately 12% taken by the ten largest. Individuals selected for sequencing had exhibited CD8+CD57+ cell expansion on flow cytometry. Sequencing input: sorted CD4+, CD8+, or CD8+CD57+ T cells (not recorded which) from PBMCs. Receptors were obtained from a human donor with aplastic anemia.

This rearrangement joins TRBV5-1 to TRBJ2-5; maybe TRBD1 (6 bases). The ends were cut back, 3 bases at V and 5 bases at J, with 20 bases in the middle. The germline V gene has CDR1 SGHRS and CDR2 YFSETQ. CDR3 length: 16 residues. The CDR3 protein is CASSSGQLGMVETQYF. The CDR3 DNA reads TGCGCCAGCAGCTCCGGACAGCTAGGGATGGTGGAGACCCAGTACTTC.

In its sample, this clonotype was seen a few times. The gene calls are TRBV20-1 and TRBJ2-7; TRBD1 matches at 9 bases. V dropped 0 bases and J dropped 3; count of bases not matched to a gene: 6. Germline CDR1 reads DFQATT; CDR2 reads SNEGSKA (reference sequence). The CDR3 spans 15 residues. This CDR3 reads CSARDSGTGIYEQYF. In DNA, the CDR3 is TGCAGTGCTAGAGATTCCGGGACAGGGATCTACGAGCAGTACTTC.

This clonotype was picked up many times. The rearrangement links TRBV2 to TRBJ2-1, with 14 bases aligning to TRBD2. CDR3 length: 17 amino acids. Germline V lookup: CDR1 SNHLY, CDR2 FYNNEI. J lost 7 bases, V lost 8 bases, and 13 bases had no gene match. The CDR3: CASWMRIGTSGGNEQFF. Here the CDR3 DNA reads TGTGCCAGCTGGATGAGGATTGGGACTAGCGGGGGTAATGAGCAGTTCTTC.

This clonotype showed up many times. The chain combines TRBV7-9 with TRBJ1-1; D perhaps matches TRBD1 (6 bases). V was shortened by 5 bases and J by 4 bases, with 17 bases between the two germline ends. The CDR3 is made up of 15 amino acids. CDR1 is SEHNR, CDR2 FQNEAQ, per germline (reference sequence). This CDR3 reads CASSTAGGSSTEAFF. CDR3 coding DNA: TGTGCCAGCAGCACTGCGGGGGGCTCTAGCACTGAAGCTTTCTTT.

The chain links TRBV11-2 to TRBJ2-5, with no clear D. The CDR3 loop spans 14 amino acids. Trimming shortened V by 4 bases and J by 0 bases, and 9 bases separated the two germline ends. Germline V gene data show CDR1 as SGHAT and CDR2 as FQNNGV. The DNA for the CDR3 is TGTGCCAGCAGCTCACCCGACTACCAAGAGACCCAGTACTTC. Protein product: CASSSPDYQETQYF.

This clonotype was detected ten times or more. V gene TRBV4-1 combines with J gene TRBJ2-2, with TRBD2 identical over 7 bases. Germline-derived CDR1 and CDR2 are MGHRA and YSYEKL. With 5 bases clipped from V and 4 bases from J, the junction kept 1 base outside the gene matches. CDR3 length: 13 residues. The CDR3 DNA reads as TGCGCCAGCAGCGGGGGGGGCACCGGGGAGCTGTTTTTT. Encoded protein: CASSGGGTGELFF.

The chain uses TRBV3-1 and TRBJ1-1, with 8 bases identical to TRBD1. The CDR3 is made up of 15 amino acids. V shed 0 bases, J shed 6 bases, and the junction held 6 bases outside the gene matches. Germline V gives CDR1 LGHDT, CDR2 YNNKEL (reference sequence). DNA for the CDR3: TGTGCCAGCAGCCAAGAAGGAGCAGGGGGCCCTGAAGCTTTCTTT. Amino acids: CASSQEGAGGPEAFF. The entire variable domain, with the rest obtained from reference TRBV3-1 and TRBJ1-1, is as follows: DTAVSQTPKYLVTQMGNDKSIKCEQNLGHDTMYWYKQDSKKFLKIMFSYNNKELIINETVPNRFSPKSPDKAHLNLHINSLELGDSAVYFCASSQEGAGGPEAFFGQGTRLTVV.

The chain employs TRBV7-2 and TRBJ2-3, with a tentative D call TRBD1 (5 bases). Germline V lookup: CDR1 SGHTA, CDR2 FQGNSA. Trimming cost V 0 bases and J 0 bases, with 16 bases left between them. This CDR3 is built from 18 residues. CDR3 nucleotides: TGTGCCAGCAGCTTAGCGCCCCCGCAGGGCATTAGCACAGATACGCAGTATTTT. Protein: CASSLAPPQGISTDTQYF. Supplemented by reference TRBV7-2 and TRBJ2-3, the full variable domain reads GAGVSQSPSNKVTEKGKDVELRCDPISGHTALYWYRQSLGQGLEFLIYFQGNSAPDKSGLPSDRFSAERTGGSVSTLTIQRTQQEDSAVYLCASSLAPPQGISTDTQYFGPGTRLTVL.

The chain carries TRBV11-2 and TRBJ2-4, with 9 positions matching TRBD1. The CDR3 is 16 residues long. V was pared by 1 base and J by 4 bases, with 5 bases of the junction left unmatched. CDR1 is SGHAT, CDR2 FQNNGV, per germline. Here the CDR3 reads CASSLVTGGSKNIQYF. The CDR3, as DNA: TGTGCCAGCAGCTTAGTGACAGGGGGATCAAAAAACATTCAGTACTTC.

The genes are TRBV2 and TRBJ1-2, with 7 bases that match TRBD1. V trimming: 3 bases; J trimming: 1 base; junction bases outside the gene matches: 5. The germline gives CDR1 SNHLY, CDR2 FYNNEI. This CDR3 has 15 amino acids. The CDR3 here is CASSDWTGDNYGYTF. CDR3 bases: TGTGCCAGCAGTGACTGGACAGGAGATAACTATGGCTACACCTTC.

V gene TRBV4-2 combines with J gene TRBJ1-3; 7 bases agree with TRBD1. With 1 base clipped from V and 2 bases from J, the junction kept 11 bases outside the gene matches. This CDR3 has 18 residues. Germline CDR1 reads LGHNA; CDR2 reads YNFKEQ. This CDR3 reads CASSQVGVQGIAGNTIYF. The CDR3 DNA is TGTGCCAGCAGCCAAGTAGGCGTACAGGGGATTGCTGGAAACACCATATATTTT.

V and J are TRBV6-5 and TRBJ2-3, with D hard to call. CDR1 is MNHEY, CDR2 SVGAGI, per germline. With 2 bases removed from V and 0 bases from J, the gap between germline ends came to 12 bases. The CDR3 is 16 residues long. CDR3 nucleotides: TGTGCCAGCAGTTACCTTGGATGGAAGAGCACAGATACGCAGTATTTT. It encodes CASSYLGWKSTDTQYF.

The chain joins TRBV24-1 to TRBJ2-7, with D possibly TRBD2 on 6 matching bases. The length of the CDR3 is 15 residues. Germline V gene lookup returns CDR1 KGHDR and CDR2 SFDVKD. V gave up 11 bases and J gave up 3 bases, with 22 bases separating them. CDR3 nucleotides: TGTGCCAGCAGCGGGCCGGGATCTAACCTCTACGAGCAGTACTTC. Protein sequence: CASSGPGSNLYEQYF.

The CDR3 coding sequence is TGTGCCAGTAGTATCGACAGGGCGAACTATGGCTACACCTTC. Amino acids: CASSIDRANYGYTF. The V and J genes are TRBV19 and TRBJ1-2, with 7 bases lining up with TRBD1. Germline V gene lookup returns CDR1 LNHDA and CDR2 SQIVND (reference sequence). The CDR3 length is 14 residues. V shed 3 bases and J 2 bases; nucleotides not matched to a gene: 3.

V and J are TRBV24-1 and TRBJ2-7; possibly TRBD1 for D (5 bases). This CDR3 has 12 residues. Germline V CDR1 and CDR2: KGHDR, SFDVKD. Trimming stripped 12 bases from V and 3 bases from J, with 14 bases between. In DNA, the CDR3 is TGTGCCGGGGCCTCCTGGCACTACGAGCAGTACTTC. Translated, it gives CAGASWHYEQYF.

This clonotype was seen at least ten times. V gene TRBV12-3 or TRBV12-4 combines with J gene TRBJ2-1, with D maybe TRBD2 (5 bases). V lost 5 bases and J 0 bases, leaving 14 bases between the germline ends. CDR3 size: 16 residues. The CDR3 DNA is TGTGCCAGCAGTCAAAGCGGTAAAAGCTCCTACAATGAGCAGTTCTTC. This gives the protein CASSQSGKSSYNEQFF.

This clonotype has a single count. The chain employs TRBV28 and TRBJ1-5, with D tentatively TRBD1 (6 bases). The CDR3 spans 16 residues. With 5 bases removed from V and 0 bases from J, the gap between germline ends came to 14 bases. Germline V CDR1 and CDR2: MDHEN, SYDVKM. The CDR3 sequence is CASSTDRFNSNQPQHF. The CDR3 DNA is TGTGCCAGCAGTACCGACAGGTTTAATAGCAATCAGCCCCAGCATTTT.

This chain uses TRBV20-1 with TRBJ2-7, with D possibly TRBD2 on 6 matching bases. CDR3 length: 12 amino acids. V gave up 1 base and J gave up 4 bases, with 8 bases separating them. Germline assignment: CDR1 DFQATT and CDR2 SNEGSKA (reference sequence). As DNA, the CDR3 is TGCAGTGCTAGAGTTCTAGCGTACGAGCAGTACTTC. Amino acid sequence: CSARVLAYEQYF.

This clonotype was counted once. V usage is TRBV9 and J usage is TRBJ2-7, with D tentatively TRBD1 or TRBD2 (5 bases each). This CDR3 has 14 residues. Germline CDR1 is SGDLS and CDR2 is YYNGEE. The V gene lost 7 bases and the J gene lost 6 bases, with 20 bases spanning the gap. The CDR3 sequence: CASARDAGLGEQYF. In DNA, the CDR3 is TGTGCCAGCGCCCGGGACGCCGGCCTCGGCGAGCAGTACTTC. Based on the CDR3 plus reference TRBV9 and TRBJ2-7, the full variable domain is DSGVTQTPKHLITATGQRVTLRCSPRSGDLSVYWYQQSLDQGLQFLIQYYNGEERAKGNILERFSAQQFPDLHSELNLSSLELGDSALYFCASARDAGLGEQYFGPGTRLTVT.

This clonotype has ten or more counts. V and J are TRBV5-8 and TRBJ2-1, with D perhaps matching TRBD1 (5 bases). Germline loops: CDR1 SGHTS, CDR2 YDEGEE. Trimming took 5 bases from V and 8 from J, leaving 11 bases between them. CDR3 size: 12 residues. The CDR3 nucleotides read TGTGCCAGCAGAGGGCAGGGCTATGAGCAGTTCTTC. Translation gives CASRGQGYEQFF.

This clonotype was observed many times. The CDR3 DNA reads as TGTGCCAGCAGTGAAAGGGGACTAGCGGGGGGCAGGGAGGAGACCCAGTACTTC. It translates to CASSERGLAGGREETQYF. The rearrangement links TRBV6-1 to TRBJ2-5; 15 positions agree with TRBD2. Germline V gene lookup returns CDR1 MNHNS and CDR2 SASEGT. The CDR3 loop spans 18 amino acids. V shed 2 bases and J 5 bases; nucleotides not matched to a gene: 9.